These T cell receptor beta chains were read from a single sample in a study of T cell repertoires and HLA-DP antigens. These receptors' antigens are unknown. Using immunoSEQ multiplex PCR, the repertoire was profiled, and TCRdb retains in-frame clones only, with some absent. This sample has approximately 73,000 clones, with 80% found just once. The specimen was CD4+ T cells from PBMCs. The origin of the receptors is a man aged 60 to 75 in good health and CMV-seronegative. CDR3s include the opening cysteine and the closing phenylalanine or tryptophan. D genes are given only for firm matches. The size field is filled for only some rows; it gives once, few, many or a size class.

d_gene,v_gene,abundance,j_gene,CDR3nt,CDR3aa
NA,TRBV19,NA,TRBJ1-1,TGTGCCAGTAGTACCGAAAGGTACGACGGACAGAACACTGAAGCTTTCTTT,CASSTERYDGQNTEAFF
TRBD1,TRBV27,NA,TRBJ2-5,TGTGCCAGCAGGAATCGACAGGGAGAGACCCAGTACTTC,CASRNRQGETQYF
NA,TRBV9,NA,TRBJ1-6,TGTGCCAGCAGCGTAAAGTCCAAGGCCCTATTT,CASSVKSKALF
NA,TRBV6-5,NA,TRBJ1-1,TGTGCCAGCACTTCCCCCGCAGGGGACACTGAAGCTTTCTTT,CASTSPAGDTEAFF
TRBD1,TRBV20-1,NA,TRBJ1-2,TGCAGTGCTAGCCAGGGGGCTGGCTACACCTTC,CSASQGAGYTF
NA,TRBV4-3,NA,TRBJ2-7,TGCGCCAGCAGCCAAGACTCAGGATCCTCCTACGAGCAGTACTTC,CASSQDSGSSYEQYF
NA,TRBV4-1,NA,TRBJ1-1,TGCGCCAGCAGCCAAGACAGGACAGACATGAGCACTGAAGCTTTCTTT,CASSQDRTDMSTEAFF
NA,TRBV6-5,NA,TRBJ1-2,TGTGCCAGCAGTCGGGACCCCTTTTACTATGGCTACACCTTC,CASSRDPFYYGYTF
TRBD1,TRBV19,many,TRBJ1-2,TGTGCCAGTAGTAGACAGGGGAACTATGGCTACACCTTC,CASSRQGNYGYTF
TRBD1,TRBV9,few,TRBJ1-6,TGTGCCAGCAGCGCCCGACCCGGGACAGATGATTATTCACCCCTCCACTTT,CASSARPGTDDYSPLHF
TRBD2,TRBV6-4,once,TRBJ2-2,TGTGCCAGCAGTCCCCTAGCGGGAGTTAGCGGGGAGCTGTTTTTT,CASSPLAGVSGELFF
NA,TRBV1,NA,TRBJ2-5,TGCACCAGCAGCCAAAAACTAAACCAAGAGACCCAGTACTTC,CTSSQKLNQETQYF
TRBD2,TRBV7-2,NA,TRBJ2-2,TGTGCCAGCAGTCGACTAGCGGGAGTTGGGACCGGGGAGCTGTTTTTT,CASSRLAGVGTGELFF
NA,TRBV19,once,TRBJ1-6,TGTGCCAGTAGACCCCCGGGGAATTCACCCCTCCACTTT,CASRPPGNSPLHF
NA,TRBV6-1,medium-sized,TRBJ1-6,TGTGCCAGCAGTGAAGAGGGCAGACTCCACTTT,CASSEEGRLHF
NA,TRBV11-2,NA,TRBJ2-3,TGTGCCAGCAGCTTAGACGTGCGCACAGATACGCAGTATTTT,CASSLDVRTDTQYF
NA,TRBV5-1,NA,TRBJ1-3,TGCGCCAGCAGCCCGCAGGTCACTGGAAACACCATATATTTT,CASSPQVTGNTIYF
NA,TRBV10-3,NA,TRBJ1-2,TGTGCCATCAGCGCCGACAGTAACTATGGCTACACCTTC,CAISADSNYGYTF
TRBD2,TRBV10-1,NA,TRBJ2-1,TGCGCCAGCAGTGGGGTAGCGGGAGTGATGTACAATGAGCAGTTCTTC,CASSGVAGVMYNEQFF
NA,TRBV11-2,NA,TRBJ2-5,TGTGCCAGCAGCCAACACGAGACCCAGTACTTC,CASSQHETQYF
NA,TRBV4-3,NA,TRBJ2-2,TGCGCCAGCAGCCCTCAAATAGGCAGGTTAAACACCGGGGAGCTGTTTTTT,CASSPQIGRLNTGELFF
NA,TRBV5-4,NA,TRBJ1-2,TGTGCCAGCAGCACTGACCGCTATGGCTACACCTTC,CASSTDRYGYTF
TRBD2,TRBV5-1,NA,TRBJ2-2,TGCGCCAGCAGCCCCGGGAGGGGCACGAACACCGGGGAGCTGTTTTTT,CASSPGRGTNTGELFF
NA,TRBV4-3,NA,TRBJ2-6,TGCGCCAGCAGCCAAGAATACGGGTCTGGGGCCAACGTCCTGACTTTC,CASSQEYGSGANVLTF
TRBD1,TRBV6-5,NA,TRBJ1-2,TGTGCCAGCAGCAAGACAGGGGAATATGGCTACACCTTC,CASSKTGEYGYTF
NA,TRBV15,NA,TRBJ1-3,TGTGCCACCAGCAGAGACAGTCAATCTGGAAACACCATATATTTT,CATSRDSQSGNTIYF
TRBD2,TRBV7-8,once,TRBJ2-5,TGTGCCAGCAGCCGGGAAGCGGGAGGAGAGACCCAGTACTTC,CASSREAGGETQYF
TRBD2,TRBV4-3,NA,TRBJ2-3,TGCGCCAGCAGCCAAGAACGAGCGGGGGGCCGAGATACGCAGTATTTT,CASSQERAGGRDTQYF
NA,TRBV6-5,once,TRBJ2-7,TGTGCCAGCAGTACCCACGGGGGAGGAAACTACGAGCAGTACTTC,CASSTHGGGNYEQYF
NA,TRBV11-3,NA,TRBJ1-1,TGTGCCAGCAGCTTAAACTCAGTGAACACTGAAGCTTTCTTT,CASSLNSVNTEAFF
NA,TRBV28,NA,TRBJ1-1,TGTGCCAGCAGGTCCAGCCTGAACACTGAAGCTTTCTTT,CASRSSLNTEAFF
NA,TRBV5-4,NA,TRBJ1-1,TGTGCCAGCAGCCCCCGAGGAGGCAACACTGAAGCTTTCTTT,CASSPRGGNTEAFF
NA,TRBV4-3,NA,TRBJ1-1,TGCGCCAGCAGCCAAGACAGGGGCACTGAAGCTTTCTTT,CASSQDRGTEAFF
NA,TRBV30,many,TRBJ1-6,TGTGCCTGGAGTGTCGAAGGCAGGGCGTCACCCCTCCACTTT,CAWSVEGRASPLHF
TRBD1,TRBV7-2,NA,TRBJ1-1,TGTGCCAGCAGCTTAGAGACAGGGGCTAGGATGAACACTGAAGCTTTCTTT,CASSLETGARMNTEAFF
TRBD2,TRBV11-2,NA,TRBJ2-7,TGTGCCAGCAGCTCCTCTAGCGGGGCCCCTTCCTACGAGCAGTACTTC,CASSSSSGAPSYEQYF
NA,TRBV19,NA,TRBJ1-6,TGTGCCAGTATGGATTTTGGAGGCCCGGAGAATTCACCCCTCCACTTT,CASMDFGGPENSPLHF
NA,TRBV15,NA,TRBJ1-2,TGTGCCACCAGCAGAGCCGGCCTATGGGGCTACACCTTC,CATSRAGLWGYTF
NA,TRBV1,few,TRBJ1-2,TGCACCAGCAGCCAAGAGAGGGACAGCACCTACACCTTC,CTSSQERDSTYTF
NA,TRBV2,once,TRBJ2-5,TGTGCCAGCAGTGAAACCTTGGGTAGCGGCCAAGAGACCCAGTACTTC,CASSETLGSGQETQYF
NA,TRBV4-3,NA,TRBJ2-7,TGCGCCAGCAGCCCGGACTCCCAGCGGATGACCGCCGAGCAGTACTTC,CASSPDSQRMTAEQYF
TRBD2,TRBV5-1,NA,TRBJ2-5,TGCGCCAGCAGCTTGGGAGGGCTAGCGGGAGTCAGAGAGACCCAGTACTTC,CASSLGGLAGVRETQYF
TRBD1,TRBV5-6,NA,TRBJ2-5,TGTGCCAGCAGCCCTAAGACAGGGGGCATTCAAGAGACCCAGTACTTC,CASSPKTGGIQETQYF
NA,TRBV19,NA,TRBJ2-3,TGTGCCAGTAGTATTGGTGGGGGGGCGAGAGATACGCAGTATTTT,CASSIGGGARDTQYF
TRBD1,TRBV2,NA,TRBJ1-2,TGTGCCAGCAGTGAATCACGGAGGACAGGGGGCGATGGCTACACCTTC,CASSESRRTGGDGYTF
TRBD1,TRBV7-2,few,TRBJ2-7,TGTGCCAGCAGCTTAGTTTGGACAGGGGGCCAGGGCGAGCAGTACTTC,CASSLVWTGGQGEQYF
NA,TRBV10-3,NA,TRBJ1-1,TGTGCCATCAGTGAGTCGAGGGCGAACACTGAAGCTTTCTTT,CAISESRANTEAFF
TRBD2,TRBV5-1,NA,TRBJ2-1,TGCGCCAGCAGCCGGGTTCCCGGGGGGGACCACAATGAGCAGTTCTTC,CASSRVPGGDHNEQFF
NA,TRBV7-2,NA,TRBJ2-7,TGTGCCAGCAGCTTGGGACCGGGACAAGCCTACGAGCAGTACTTC,CASSLGPGQAYEQYF
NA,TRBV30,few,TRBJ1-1,TGTGCCTGGATTAACGCGGGGCCTGAAGCTTTCTTT,CAWINAGPEAFF
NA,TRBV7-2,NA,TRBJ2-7,TGTGCCAGCAGCCCATACGCAGACCCCTCCTCCTACTACGAGCAGTACTTC,CASSPYADPSSYYEQYF
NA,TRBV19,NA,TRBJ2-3,TGTGCCAGTAGTCCCCGGGAAGCGTCCAGCCCAGATACGCAGTATTTT,CASSPREASSPDTQYF
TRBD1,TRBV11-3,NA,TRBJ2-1,TGTGCCAGCAGCTCGGCCGGGACAGGGTACAATGAGCAGTTCTTC,CASSSAGTGYNEQFF
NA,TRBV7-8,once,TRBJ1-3,TGTGCCAGCAGCTTAATGGCCCCCAGGGGACGCTCCTCTGGAAACACCATATATTTT,CASSLMAPRGRSSGNTIYF
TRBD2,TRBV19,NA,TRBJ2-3,TGTGCCAGTAGTTCGTTTGGTTCCGGGACTAGGACTAGCACAGATACGCAGTATTTT,CASSSFGSGTRTSTDTQYF
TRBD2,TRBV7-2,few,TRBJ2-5,TGTGCCAGCAGCTACCAGCGGGGAGCAGAGACCCAGTACTTC,CASSYQRGAETQYF
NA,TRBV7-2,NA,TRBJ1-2,TGTGCCAGCAGCCGAGACCGTAACTATGGCTACACCTTC,CASSRDRNYGYTF
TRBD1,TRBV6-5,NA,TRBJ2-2,TGTGCCAGCAGCTTCGGGACAGCAAACACCGGGGAGCTGTTTTTT,CASSFGTANTGELFF
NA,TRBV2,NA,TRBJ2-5,TGTGCCAGCAGTGACAGGGCGGGCCGGGGGGAGACCCAGTACTTC,CASSDRAGRGETQYF